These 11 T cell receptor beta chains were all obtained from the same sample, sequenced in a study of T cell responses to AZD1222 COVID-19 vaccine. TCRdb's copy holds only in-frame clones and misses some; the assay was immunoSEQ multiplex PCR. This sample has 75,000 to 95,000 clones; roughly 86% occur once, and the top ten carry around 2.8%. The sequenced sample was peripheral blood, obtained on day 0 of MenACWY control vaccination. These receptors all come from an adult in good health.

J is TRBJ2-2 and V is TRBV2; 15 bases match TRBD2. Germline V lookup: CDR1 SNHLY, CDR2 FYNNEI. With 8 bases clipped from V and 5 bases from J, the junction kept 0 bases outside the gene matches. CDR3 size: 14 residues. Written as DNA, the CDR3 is TGTGCCAGCGGACTAGCGGGGGGGACCGGGGAGCTGTTTTTT. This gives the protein CASGLAGGTGELFF.

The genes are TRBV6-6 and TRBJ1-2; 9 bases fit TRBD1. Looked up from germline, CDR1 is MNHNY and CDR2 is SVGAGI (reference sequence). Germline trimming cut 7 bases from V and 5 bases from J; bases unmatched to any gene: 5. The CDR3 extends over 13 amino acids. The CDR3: CASTWDRVYGYTF. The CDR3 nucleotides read TGTGCCAGCACTTGGGACAGGGTGTATGGCTACACCTTC.

The CDR3 DNA is TGTGCCAGCAGCCTTGATGCCCGGGACACTGAAGCTTTCTTT. Its protein product is CASSLDARDTEAFF. The V call is TRBV11-3, the J call TRBJ1-1; D is ambiguous. The CDR3 consists of 14 residues. The V end was cut by 5 bases, the J end by 3 bases, with 13 bases between. Per germline, CDR1 SGHNT and CDR2 YENEEA.

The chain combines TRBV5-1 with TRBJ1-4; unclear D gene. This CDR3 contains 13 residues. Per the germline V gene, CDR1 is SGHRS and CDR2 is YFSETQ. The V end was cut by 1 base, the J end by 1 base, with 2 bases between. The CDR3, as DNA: TGCGCCAGCAGCTTGATAACTAATGAAAAACTGTTTTTT. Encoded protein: CASSLITNEKLFF.

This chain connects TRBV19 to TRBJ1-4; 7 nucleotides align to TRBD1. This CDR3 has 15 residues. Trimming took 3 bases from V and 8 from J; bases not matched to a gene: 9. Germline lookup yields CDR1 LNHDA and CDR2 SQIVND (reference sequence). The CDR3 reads CASSIWTGSSEKLFF. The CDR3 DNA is TGTGCCAGTAGTATTTGGACAGGCTCATCGGAAAAACTGTTTTTT.

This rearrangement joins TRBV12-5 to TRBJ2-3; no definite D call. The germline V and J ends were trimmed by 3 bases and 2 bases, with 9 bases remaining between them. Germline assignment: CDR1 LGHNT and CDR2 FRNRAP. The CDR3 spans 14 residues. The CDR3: CASGFSSYTDTQYF. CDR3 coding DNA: TGTGCTAGTGGTTTCTCTAGTTACACAGATACGCAGTATTTT.

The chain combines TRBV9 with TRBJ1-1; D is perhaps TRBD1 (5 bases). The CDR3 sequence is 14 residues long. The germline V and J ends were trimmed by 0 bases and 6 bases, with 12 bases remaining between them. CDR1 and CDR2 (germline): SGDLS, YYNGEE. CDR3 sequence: CASSVDVGRAEAFF. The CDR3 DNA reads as TGTGCCAGCAGCGTAGATGTGGGGCGCGCTGAAGCTTTCTTT.

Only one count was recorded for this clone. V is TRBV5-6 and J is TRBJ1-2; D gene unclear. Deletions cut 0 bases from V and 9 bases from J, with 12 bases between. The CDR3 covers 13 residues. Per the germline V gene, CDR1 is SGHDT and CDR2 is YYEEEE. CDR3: CASSLVQTPSYTF. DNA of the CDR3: TGTGCCAGCAGCTTGGTGCAGACCCCAAGCTACACCTTC.

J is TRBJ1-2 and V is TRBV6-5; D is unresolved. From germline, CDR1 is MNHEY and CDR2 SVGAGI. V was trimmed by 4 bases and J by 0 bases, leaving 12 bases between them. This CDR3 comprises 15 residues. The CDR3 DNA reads TGTGCCAGCAGTTCCCCCGGATCAGCTAACTATGGCTACACCTTC. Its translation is CASSSPGSANYGYTF.

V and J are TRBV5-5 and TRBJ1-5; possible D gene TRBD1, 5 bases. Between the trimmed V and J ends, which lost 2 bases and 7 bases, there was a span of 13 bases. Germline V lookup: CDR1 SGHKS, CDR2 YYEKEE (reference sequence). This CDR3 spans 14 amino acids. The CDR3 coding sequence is TGTGCCAGCAGCTTTTGGGGCAGGGACCAGCCCCAGCATTTT. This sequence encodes CASSFWGRDQPQHF.

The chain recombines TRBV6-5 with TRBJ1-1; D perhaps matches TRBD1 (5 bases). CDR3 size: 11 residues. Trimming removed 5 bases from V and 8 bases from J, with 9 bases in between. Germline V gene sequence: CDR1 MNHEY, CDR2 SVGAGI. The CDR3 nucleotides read TGTGCCAGCAGTACCGACAGCGAAGCTTTCTTT. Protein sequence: CASSTDSEAFF.